This passage covers 30 T cell receptor beta chains from one sample sequenced in a study of control samples from healthy donors and cancer patients. Using immunoSEQ multiplex PCR, the repertoire was profiled, and TCRdb retains in-frame clones only, with some absent. The sample records under 200,000 clones, about nine tenths being singletons. The sequenced sample consisted of blood. These receptors were collected from a woman aged 30 to 39 in good health.

Details on this clone: Different DNA sequences within this sample yield the same CDR3. This chain joins TRBV30 and TRBJ1-5, with TRBD1 as a possible D gene (5 bases). The V end was cut by 3 bases, the J end by 0 bases, with 6 bases between. Germline loops: CDR1 GTSNPN, CDR2 SVGIG (reference sequence). This CDR3 is 13 amino acids long. The CDR3 region is CAWSGGSNQPQHF. The CDR3 DNA sequence: TGTGCCTGGAGCGGGGGTAGCAATCAGCCCCAGCATTTT.

J is TRBJ1-1 and V is TRBV9; 8 bases align to TRBD1. Trimming at V came to 1 base and at J to 4 bases, leaving 6 bases not matched to a gene. The CDR3 has 15 amino acids. Germline V gene sequence: CDR1 SGDLS, CDR2 YYNGEE. The CDR3 reads CASSVPTGDFTEAFF. DNA for the CDR3: TGTGCCAGCAGCGTACCGACAGGGGATTTCACTGAAGCTTTCTTT.

V is TRBV19 and J is TRBJ1-1; no clear D gene. V lost 5 bases, J lost 0 bases, and 13 bases lay in between. Germline loops: CDR1 LNHDA, CDR2 SQIVND (reference sequence). This CDR3 comprises 15 residues. CDR3 amino acids: CASSPEPFMNTEAFF. The CDR3 DNA reads TGTGCCAGTAGTCCCGAGCCGTTCATGAACACTGAAGCTTTCTTT.

The CDR3 coding sequence is TGCAGCGTTGGATCACAGGGGTATGAGCAGTTCTTC. This gives the protein CSVGSQGYEQFF. The V gene is TRBV29-1, the J gene TRBJ2-1; 7 bases align to TRBD1. This CDR3 is 12 amino acids long. CDR1 is SQVTM and CDR2 is ANQGSEA in the germline V gene. V trimming: 4 bases; J trimming: 8 bases; junction bases outside the gene matches: 5.

The rearrangement uses TRBV5-5 and TRBJ2-3, with 8 bases aligning to TRBD1. Trimming at V came to 4 bases and at J to 1 base, leaving 5 bases not matched to a gene. The germline V gene has CDR1 SGHKS and CDR2 YYEKEE (reference sequence). CDR3 length: 15 amino acids. In DNA form, the CDR3 reads TGTGCCAGCAGCCCCCCGGGACAGGGCACAGATACGCAGTATTTT. This encodes CASSPPGQGTDTQYF. Based on the CDR3 plus reference TRBV5-5 and TRBJ2-3, the full variable domain is DAGVTQSPTHLIKTRGQQVTLRCSPISGHKSVSWYQQVLGQGPQFIFQYYEKEERGRGNFPDRFSARQFPNYSSELNVNALLLGDSALYLCASSPPGQGTDTQYFGPGTRLTVL.

The chain combines TRBV7-8 with TRBJ2-7; D is perhaps TRBD2 (6 bases). V lost 3 bases and J 6 bases, leaving 9 bases between the germline ends. CDR3 length: 12 amino acids. Germline values: CDR1 SGHVS, CDR2 FQNEAQ. DNA for the CDR3: TGTGCCAGCAGCTTCGTGCGGGGCGAGCAGTACTTC. It translates to CASSFVRGEQYF.

With respect to this clone: Other DNA sequences in this specimen translate into the identical CDR3. The gene calls are TRBV7-2 and TRBJ2-5, with 7 positions matching TRBD1. From germline, CDR1 is SGHTA and CDR2 FQGNSA. There are 13 residues in the CDR3. The junction had 1 base not matched to a gene; V was cut back by 1 base and J by 5 bases. Written as DNA, the CDR3 is TGTGCCAGCAGCTTAGACAGGGGTGAGACCCAGTACTTC. This gives the protein CASSLDRGETQYF.

CDR3 loop: CASSPGRVGANVLTF. The CDR3 bases are TGTGCCAGCTCACCAGGGAGGGTTGGGGCCAACGTCCTGACTTTC. The chain carries TRBV18 and TRBJ2-6; 7 positions match TRBD2. The germline CDR1 and CDR2 sequences are KGHSH and LQKENI. The junction had 1 base not matched to a gene; V was cut back by 2 bases and J by 3 bases. The CDR3 length is 15 residues.

Note on this clone: Its ends do not fully match the called genes, so a read error is possible. V and J are TRBV18 and TRBJ2-7; D ambiguous. This CDR3 comprises 14 residues. Germline V gene lookup returns CDR1 KGHSH and CDR2 LQKENI. CDR3 DNA sequence: TGTGCCAGCCCACCATCCCGGTCCTTCTACGAGCAGTACTTC. This codes for CASPPSRSFYEQYF.

This sequence joins TRBV27 and TRBJ2-7; 11 bases match TRBD2. The germline CDR1 and CDR2 sequences are MNHEY and SMNVEV (reference sequence). The CDR3 covers 18 residues. The V segment lost 0 bases and the J segment 0 bases; nucleotides outside the gene matches: 7. CDR3 in DNA: TGTGCCAGCAGTTTATCGTCCCCTGGACTAGCGGGCTCCTACGAGCAGTACTTC. Protein product: CASSLSSPGLAGSYEQYF.

This sequence joins TRBV4-2 and TRBJ2-1; no clear D gene. The CDR3 totals 15 residues. Germline V gene lookup returns CDR1 LGHNA and CDR2 YNFKEQ. V dropped 0 bases and J dropped 6 bases, with 12 bases sitting between them. CDR3 region: CASSQDKSAANEQFF. Here the CDR3 DNA reads TGTGCCAGCAGCCAAGATAAATCGGCAGCCAATGAGCAGTTCTTC.

V usage is TRBV7-6 and J usage is TRBJ2-1, with 7 nucleotides matching TRBD2. The V gene's germline CDR1 is SGHVS and CDR2 FNYEAQ. Unmatched junction bases numbered 7, after V lost 1 base and J lost 7 bases. The length of the CDR3 is 15 residues. Written as DNA, the CDR3 is TGTGCCAGCAGCTTAGACGGCGGGAGAGGAAATGAGCAGTTCTTC. It yields the protein CASSLDGGRGNEQFF. Based on the CDR3 plus reference TRBV7-6 and TRBJ2-1, the full variable domain is GAGVSQSPRYKVTKRGQDVALRCDPISGHVSLYWYRQALGQGPEFLTYFNYEAQQDKSGLPNDRFSAERPEGSISTLTIQRTEQRDSAMYRCASSLDGGRGNEQFFGPGTRLTVL.

Remarks on this clone: The junction and the germline gene differ at one end; a read error may be behind it. This chain links TRBV7-7 with TRBJ2-5, with 9 bases aligning to TRBD2. Germline CDR1 is SSHAT and CDR2 is FNYEAQ (reference sequence). CDR3 length: 14 residues. In DNA form, the CDR3 reads TGTGCTAGCAGCTTAGTCCTAGCGGGGGAGACCCAGTACTTC. It specifies CASSLVLAGETQYF.

The rearrangement uses TRBV11-2 and TRBJ2-1; 9 bases fit TRBD2. V shed 5 bases, J shed 4 bases, and the junction held 6 bases outside the gene matches. The CDR3 is 15 residues long. Germline assignment: CDR1 SGHAT and CDR2 FQNNGV. The CDR3 sequence is CASSLAGRFYNEQFF. The CDR3 DNA sequence: TGTGCCAGCAGCCTAGCGGGAAGGTTTTACAATGAGCAGTTCTTC.

This chain uses TRBV7-2 with TRBJ2-7; 9 bases agree with TRBD1. Germline CDR1 SGHTA, CDR2 FQGNSA. V was clipped by 5 bases and J by 4 bases; unmatched bases: 6. The CDR3 spans 14 residues. As DNA, the CDR3 is TGTGCCAGCAGCGGACAGGGGCATCTATACGAGCAGTACTTC. It encodes CASSGQGHLYEQYF.

The chain couples TRBV7-8 to TRBJ1-5; the D is unclear. Germline lookup yields CDR1 SGHVS and CDR2 FQNEAQ. V was shortened by 1 base and J by 7 bases, with 5 bases between the two germline ends. The CDR3 has 12 residues. The CDR3 region is CASSLGRQPQHF. The CDR3 DNA reads TGTGCCAGCAGCTTAGGGAGGCAGCCCCAGCATTTT.

The V call is TRBV6-5, the J call TRBJ2-7, with D unresolved. Trimming pared 4 bases from V and 7 bases from J, leaving 8 bases between. Germline V gives CDR1 MNHEY, CDR2 SVGAGI. CDR3 length equals 11 residues. CDR3 in DNA: TGTGCCAGCAGTTCGTGGTTAGAGCAGTACTTC. Protein product: CASSSWLEQYF.

This clone has a handful of counts. The rearrangement joins TRBV30 to TRBJ2-5, with 7 bases fitting TRBD2. The CDR3 consists of 13 residues. J lost 2 bases, V lost 0 bases, and 0 bases had no gene match. Per the germline V gene, CDR1 is GTSNPN and CDR2 is SVGIG (reference sequence). CDR3 nucleotide sequence: TGTGCCTGGAGTGTCGGGAGGCAAGAGACCCAGTACTTC. Amino acids: CAWSVGRQETQYF.

In the case of this clone: In the same sample, other DNA sequences code for this CDR3. The rearrangement joins TRBV10-3 to TRBJ2-7, with 8 positions matching TRBD2. V gave up 8 bases and J gave up 2 bases; unmatched junction bases: 11. Germline V CDR1 and CDR2: ENHRY, SYGVKD. This CDR3 spans 15 amino acids. The CDR3 sequence: CAIRGGGGTTYEQYF. CDR3 nucleotides: TGTGCCATCCGGGGGGGCGGGGGGACAACCTACGAGCAGTACTTC.

The chain carries TRBV4-1 and TRBJ1-4; 7 bases align to TRBD1. CDR3 size: 13 residues. V trimming: 1 base; J trimming: 8 bases; junction bases outside the gene matches: 1. CDR1 is MGHRA, CDR2 YSYEKL, per germline. The DNA of the CDR3 is TGCGCCAGCAGCCAAGCACAGGGGGAAAAACTGTTTTTT. Protein product: CASSQAQGEKLFF.

V is TRBV19 and J is TRBJ2-1; 7 bases are a match to TRBD1. The germline gives CDR1 LNHDA, CDR2 SQIVND (reference sequence). This CDR3 has 14 amino acids. V gave up 5 bases and J gave up 5 bases; unmatched junction bases: 6. CDR3 nucleotide sequence: TGTGCCAGTAGTCTCCGGGACAGAGACAATGAGCAGTTCTTC. This codes for CASSLRDRDNEQFF.

The genes are TRBV18 and TRBJ2-5; TRBD2 might be the D (5 bases). Germline lookup yields CDR1 KGHSH and CDR2 LQKENI. Trimming took off 2 bases at V and 1 base at J, with 8 bases between the two ends. This CDR3 region has 14 residues. The CDR3 sequence is CASSPRTPQETQYF. In nucleotides, the CDR3 is TGTGCCAGCTCACCAAGGACTCCCCAAGAGACCCAGTACTTC.

This clone was seen a few times. Distinct nucleotide sequences in the sample also encode this CDR3. The chain uses TRBV4-1 and TRBJ2-7, with D uncertain. From germline, CDR1 is MGHRA and CDR2 YSYEKL. The CDR3 is made up of 11 amino acids. Trimming shortened V by 1 base and J by 6 bases, and 4 bases separated the two germline ends. The CDR3 DNA follows: TGCGCCAGCAGCCAAGCAAGCGAGCAGTACTTC. It specifies CASSQASEQYF.

The chain joins TRBV19 to TRBJ2-5, with D perhaps TRBD2 (7 bases). V lost 0 bases to trimming and J lost 0 bases, with 11 bases between them. The CDR3 totals 16 residues. The germline CDR1 and CDR2 sequences are LNHDA and SQIVND (reference sequence). CDR3 sequence: CASSIEGGGYQETQYF. The DNA for the CDR3 is TGTGCCAGTAGTATAGAGGGCGGGGGCTACCAAGAGACCCAGTACTTC.

V and J are TRBV28 and TRBJ1-1, with D possibly being TRBD1 (6 bases). This CDR3 is 14 amino acids long. The V gene's germline CDR1 is MDHEN and CDR2 SYDVKM. V lost 6 bases, J lost 5 bases, and 16 bases lay in between. CDR3 nucleotides: TGTGCCAGCAGAGTAATACCAGGGGAAACTGAAGCTTTCTTT. It yields the protein CASRVIPGETEAFF.

The rearrangement uses TRBV18 and TRBJ1-2; unclear D gene. CDR1 is KGHSH, CDR2 LQKENI, per germline. CDR3 length: 14 amino acids. Trimming took 2 bases from V and 0 from J, leaving 7 bases between them. The CDR3 bases are TGTGCCAGCTCACCAATTCAGCCTAACTATGGCTACACCTTC. Translation: CASSPIQPNYGYTF.

V and J are TRBV19 and TRBJ2-6; the D gene is possibly TRBD1 (6 bases). Trimming left V 6 bases short and J 3 bases short, with 9 bases between. Looked up from germline, CDR1 is LNHDA and CDR2 is SQIVND (reference sequence). The CDR3 length is 14 residues. The CDR3 region has the DNA TGTGCCAGTAGCAGGGGTCTTGGGGCCAACGTCCTGACTTTC. It encodes CASSRGLGANVLTF.

The V gene is TRBV7-2, the J gene TRBJ2-2, with 10 positions matching TRBD1. This CDR3 is 16 amino acids long. V was pared by 1 base and J by 3 bases, with 2 bases of the junction left unmatched. Germline assignment: CDR1 SGHTA and CDR2 FQGNSA. The CDR3, as DNA: TGTGCCAGCAGCTTAGGGGGACAGGGGTACACCGGGGAGCTGTTTTTT. It encodes CASSLGGQGYTGELFF.

V gene TRBV6-4 combines with J gene TRBJ2-3, with 11 bases aligning to TRBD2. The CDR3 loop spans 15 amino acids. With V trimmed by 6 bases and J by 1 base, 3 bases remained unmatched. Germline V gives CDR1 MRHNA, CDR2 SNTAGT. CDR3 DNA sequence: TGTGCCAGCAGGGCACTAGCGGGGGGCACAGATACGCAGTATTTT. Its translation: CASRALAGGTDTQYF.

CDR3 nucleotide sequence: TGTGCCAGCAGTGTGATGAGCTCCTATAATTCACCCCTCCACTTT. Translation gives CASSVMSSYNSPLHF. The V gene is TRBV2, the J gene TRBJ1-6, with D unresolved. The CDR3 has 15 residues. The V end was cut by 4 bases, the J end by 0 bases, with 7 bases between. Germline V gives CDR1 SNHLY, CDR2 FYNNEI.